A selection of T cell receptor beta chains follows, all from one sample in a study of blood T cell repertoires in COVID-19. Assay: immunoSEQ multiplex PCR; the TCRdb copy retains only in-frame clones and omits some. The sample lists just over 200,000 clones; 70% to 90% were seen once. Sequencing used peripheral blood. The origin of the receptors is a man older than 75 with acute or convalescent COVID-19. Each CDR3 is given without its conserved first and last residue. Each record gives: V gene, J gene, CDR3 protein.

v_call: TRBV2
j_call: TRBJ2-2
cdr3_aa: ASSGQFTAGELF

v_call: TRBV7-9
j_call: TRBJ2-5
cdr3_aa: ASSLAPEFTVQETQY

v_call: TRBV7-9
j_call: TRBJ1-4
cdr3_aa: ASRQTGAKNEKLF

v_call: TRBV6-2/TRBV6-3
j_call: TRBJ1-5
cdr3_aa: ASSLPSSTGQPQH

v_call: TRBV6-4
j_call: TRBJ2-1
cdr3_aa: ASSERAGGNNEQF

v_call: TRBV9
j_call: TRBJ1-2
cdr3_aa: ASSGRDNGGYT

v_call: TRBV5-1
j_call: TRBJ2-3
cdr3_aa: ASSSRTGGWDTQY

v_call: TRBV6-2/TRBV6-3
j_call: TRBJ2-1
cdr3_aa: ASSSQLAAYNEQF

v_call: TRBV2
j_call: TRBJ2-2
cdr3_aa: ASSDKTSGKTGELF

v_call: TRBV5-1
j_call: TRBJ1-1
cdr3_aa: ASSWQGTANTEAF

v_call: TRBV18
j_call: TRBJ2-5
cdr3_aa: ASLGSRQETQY

v_call: TRBV6-6
j_call: TRBJ2-7
cdr3_aa: ASSATSGRNYEQY

v_call: TRBV30
j_call: TRBJ1-1
cdr3_aa: AWSPPRAVGWAAF

v_call: TRBV9
j_call: TRBJ1-3
cdr3_aa: ASSPTGREITIY

v_call: TRBV7-2
j_call: TRBJ1-3
cdr3_aa: ASSFRVAGGSGNTIY

v_call: TRBV6-5
j_call: TRBJ1-5
cdr3_aa: ASSVDRGVYQPQH

v_call: TRBV30
j_call: TRBJ1-2
cdr3_aa: AWSSVIVYGYT

v_call: TRBV5-5
j_call: TRBJ1-1
cdr3_aa: ASSRIPDTEAF

v_call: TRBV18
j_call: TRBJ1-2
cdr3_aa: ASSPPWAANYGYT

v_call: TRBV2
j_call: TRBJ2-1
cdr3_aa: ASTGLAGSSYNEQF

v_call: TRBV27
j_call: TRBJ2-7
cdr3_aa: ASRSDRGAYEQY